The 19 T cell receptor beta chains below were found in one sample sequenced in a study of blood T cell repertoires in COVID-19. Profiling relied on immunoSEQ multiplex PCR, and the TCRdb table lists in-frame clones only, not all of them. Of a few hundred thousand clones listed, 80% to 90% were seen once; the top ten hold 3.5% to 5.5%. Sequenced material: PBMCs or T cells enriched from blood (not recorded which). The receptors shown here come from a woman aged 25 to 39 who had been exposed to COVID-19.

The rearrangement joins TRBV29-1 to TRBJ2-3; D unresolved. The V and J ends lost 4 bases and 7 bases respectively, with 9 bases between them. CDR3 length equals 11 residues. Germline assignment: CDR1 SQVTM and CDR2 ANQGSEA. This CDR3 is CSVGTANTQYF. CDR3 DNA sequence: TGCAGCGTTGGAACAGCTAATACGCAGTATTTT.

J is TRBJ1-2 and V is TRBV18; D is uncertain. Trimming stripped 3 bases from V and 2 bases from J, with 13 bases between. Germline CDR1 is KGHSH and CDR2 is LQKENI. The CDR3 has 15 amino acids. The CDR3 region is CASSPTTNPNYGYTF. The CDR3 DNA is TGTGCCAGCTCACCCACCACTAATCCGAACTATGGCTACACCTTC.

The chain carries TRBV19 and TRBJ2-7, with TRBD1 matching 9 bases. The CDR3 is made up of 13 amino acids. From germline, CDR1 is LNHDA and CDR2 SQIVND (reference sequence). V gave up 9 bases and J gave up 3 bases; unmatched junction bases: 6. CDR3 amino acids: CASTQGADYEQYF. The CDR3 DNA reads TGTGCCAGCACACAGGGGGCAGACTACGAGCAGTACTTC.

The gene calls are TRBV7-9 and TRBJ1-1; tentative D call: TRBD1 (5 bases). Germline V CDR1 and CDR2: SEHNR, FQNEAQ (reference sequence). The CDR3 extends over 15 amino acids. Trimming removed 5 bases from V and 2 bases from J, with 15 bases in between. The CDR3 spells CASSPQGRVNTEAFF. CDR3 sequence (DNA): TGTGCCAGCAGCCCCCAGGGCAGGGTTAACACTGAAGCTTTCTTT.

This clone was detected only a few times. The DNA of the CDR3 is TGTGCCAGCAGCTCCCGAGGGGGCGAGGTCAGGTCGGCCAAAAACATTCAGTACTTC. Amino acids: CASSSRGGEVRSAKNIQYF. V is TRBV7-2 and J is TRBJ2-4; 7 nucleotides match TRBD1. Germline V CDR1 and CDR2: SGHTA, FQGNSA. The CDR3 covers 19 residues. V shed 4 bases, J shed 1 base, and the junction held 16 bases outside the gene matches.

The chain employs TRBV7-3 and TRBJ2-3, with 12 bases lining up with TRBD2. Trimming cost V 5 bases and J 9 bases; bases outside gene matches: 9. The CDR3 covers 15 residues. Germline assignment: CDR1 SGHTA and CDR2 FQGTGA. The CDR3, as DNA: TGTGCCAGCAGCCCTTCTAGCGGGGGGGACCACACGCAGTATTTT. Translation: CASSPSSGGDHTQYF.

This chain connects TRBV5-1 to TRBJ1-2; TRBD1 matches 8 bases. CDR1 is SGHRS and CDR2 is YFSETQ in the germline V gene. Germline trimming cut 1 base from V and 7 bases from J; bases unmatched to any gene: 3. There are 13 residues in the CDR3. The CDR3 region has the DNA TGCGCCAGCAGCTTGTTTGACAGGGGTGGCTACACCTTC. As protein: CASSLFDRGGYTF.

The CDR3 here is CASSFFRRDRNEKLFF. The CDR3 DNA reads TGTGCCAGCAGCTTTTTCCGCCGGGACAGAAATGAAAAACTGTTTTTT. This chain uses TRBV5-6 with TRBJ1-4, with 7 positions matching TRBD1. Germline V gene lookup returns CDR1 SGHDT and CDR2 YYEEEE. This CDR3 spans 16 amino acids. Trimming took 2 bases from V and 5 from J; bases not matched to a gene: 9. Supplemented by reference TRBV5-6 and TRBJ1-4, the full variable domain reads DAGVTQSPTHLIKTRGQQVTLRCSPKSGHDTVSWYQQALGQGPQFIFQYYEEEERQRGNFPDRFSGHQFPNYSSELNVNALLLGDSALYLCASSFFRRDRNEKLFFGSGTQLSVL.

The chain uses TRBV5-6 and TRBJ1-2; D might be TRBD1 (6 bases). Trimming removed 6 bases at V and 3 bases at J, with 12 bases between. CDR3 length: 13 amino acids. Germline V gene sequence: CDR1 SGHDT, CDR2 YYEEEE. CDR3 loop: CASNKQGYYGYTF. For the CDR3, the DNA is TGTGCCAGCAACAAACAGGGATACTATGGCTACACCTTC.

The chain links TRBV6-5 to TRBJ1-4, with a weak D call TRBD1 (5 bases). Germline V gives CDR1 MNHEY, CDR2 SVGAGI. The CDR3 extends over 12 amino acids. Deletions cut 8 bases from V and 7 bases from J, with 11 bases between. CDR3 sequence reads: CASGQGGEKLFF. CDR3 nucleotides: TGTGCCAGCGGGCAGGGAGGTGAAAAACTGTTTTTT.

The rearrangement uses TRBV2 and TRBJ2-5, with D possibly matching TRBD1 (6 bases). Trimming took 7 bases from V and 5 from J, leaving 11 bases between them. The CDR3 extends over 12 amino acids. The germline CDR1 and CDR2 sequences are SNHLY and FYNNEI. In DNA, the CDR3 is TGTGCCAGCACTGCAGGGGCGGAGACCCAGTACTTC. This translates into CASTAGAETQYF.

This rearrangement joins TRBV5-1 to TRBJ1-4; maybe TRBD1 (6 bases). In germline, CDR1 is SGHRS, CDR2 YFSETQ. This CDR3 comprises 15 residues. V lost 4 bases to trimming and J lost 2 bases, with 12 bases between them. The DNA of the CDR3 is TGCGCCAGCAGCGTAGGGGGAAGGACTAATGAAAAACTGTTTTTT. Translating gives CASSVGGRTNEKLFF.

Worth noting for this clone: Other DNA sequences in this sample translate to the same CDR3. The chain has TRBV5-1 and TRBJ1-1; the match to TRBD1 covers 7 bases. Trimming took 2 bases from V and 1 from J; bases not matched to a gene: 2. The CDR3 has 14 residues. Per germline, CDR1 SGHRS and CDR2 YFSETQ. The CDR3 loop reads CASSFQGENTEAFF. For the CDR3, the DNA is TGCGCCAGCAGCTTCCAGGGGGAGAACACTGAAGCTTTCTTT.

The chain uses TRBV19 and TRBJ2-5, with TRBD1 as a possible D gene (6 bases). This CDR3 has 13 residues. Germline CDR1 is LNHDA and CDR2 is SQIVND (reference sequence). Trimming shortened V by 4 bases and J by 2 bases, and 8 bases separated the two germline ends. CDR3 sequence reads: CASSRGRQETQYF. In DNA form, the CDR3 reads TGTGCCAGTAGTAGGGGGCGGCAAGAGACCCAGTACTTC.

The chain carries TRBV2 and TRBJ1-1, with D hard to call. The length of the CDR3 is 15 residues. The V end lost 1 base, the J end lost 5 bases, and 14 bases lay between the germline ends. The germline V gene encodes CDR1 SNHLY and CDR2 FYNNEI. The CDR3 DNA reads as TGTGCCAGCAGTGAAGACGGACCAGCGGGTACTGAAGCTTTCTTT. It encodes CASSEDGPAGTEAFF.

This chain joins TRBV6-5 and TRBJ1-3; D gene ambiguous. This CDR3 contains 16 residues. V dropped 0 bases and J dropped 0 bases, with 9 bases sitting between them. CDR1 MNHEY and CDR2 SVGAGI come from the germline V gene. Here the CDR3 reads CASSYSLQYSGNTIYF. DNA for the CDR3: TGTGCCAGCAGTTACTCTTTACAATACTCTGGAAACACCATATATTTT.

CDR3 region: CASSFDRGWTEAFF. The CDR3, as DNA: TGTGCCAGTAGTTTCGACAGGGGGTGGACTGAAGCTTTCTTT. V and J are TRBV19 and TRBJ1-1; 9 bases are shared with TRBD1. V dropped 5 bases and J dropped 5; count of bases not matched to a gene: 6. The CDR3 loop spans 14 amino acids. Per germline, CDR1 LNHDA and CDR2 SQIVND (reference sequence). The full variable domain, with the rest looked up from reference TRBV19 and TRBJ1-1, is DGGITQSPKYLFRKEGQNVTLSCEQNLNHDAMYWYRQDPGQGLRLIYYSQIVNDFQKGDIAEGYSVSREKKESFPLTVTSAQKNPTAFYLCASSFDRGWTEAFFGQGTRLTVV.

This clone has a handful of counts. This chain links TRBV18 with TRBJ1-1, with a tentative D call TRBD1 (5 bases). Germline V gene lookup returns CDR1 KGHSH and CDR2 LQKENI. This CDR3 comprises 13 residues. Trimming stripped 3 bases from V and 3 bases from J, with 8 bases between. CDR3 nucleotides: TGTGCCAGCTCACCGGCGGGGGACACTGAAGCTTTCTTT. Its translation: CASSPAGDTEAFF.

Here the CDR3 reads CATSRAGPGSNQPQHF. Written as DNA, the CDR3 is TGTGCCACCAGTCGGGCAGGCCCGGGAAGCAATCAGCCCCAGCATTTT. The chain employs TRBV24-1 and TRBJ1-5; D is unclear. The CDR3 totals 16 residues. The germline V gene encodes CDR1 KGHDR and CDR2 SFDVKD. Between the trimmed V and J ends, which lost 6 bases and 1 base, there was a span of 15 bases.